Below are 13 T cell receptor beta chains sequenced from a single sample in a study of cytomegalovirus exposure and HLA in healthy donors (dated by TCRdb to about 2017). The protocol used for the library was the immunoSEQ multiplex PCR assay. TCRdb retrieved this table from immuneACCESS and kept in-frame rearrangements only. Not all clones are present; in checked studies, unresolved V genes account for under half, and no reason is known for the remainder. The sample table contains 100,000 to 150,000 clones; only one count was recorded for approximately 94% of them. The ten top clones hold roughly 1.2% of the sample. The sample consisted of PBMCs. Source of these receptors: a woman between 18 and 29 years old in good health and CMV-seronegative.

The genes are TRBV5-1 and TRBJ2-7; D possibly corresponds to TRBD2 (6 bases). This CDR3 is built from 16 residues. Trimming stripped 2 bases from V and 6 bases from J, with 21 bases between. The germline V gene has CDR1 SGHRS and CDR2 YFSETQ. The DNA for the CDR3 is TGCGCCAGCAGCTTCACCCCGGACCCGGGGGTCCTCGAGCAGTACTTC. It encodes CASSFTPDPGVLEQYF.

The J gene is TRBJ2-7, the V gene TRBV13; D is undetermined. In germline, CDR1 is PRHDT, CDR2 FYEKMQ (reference sequence). This CDR3 has 13 residues. V lost 3 bases, J lost 0 bases, and 6 bases lay in between. The DNA for the CDR3 is TGTGCCAGCAGCTTCGCGGTCTCCTACGAGCAGTACTTC. Translated: CASSFAVSYEQYF. The variable domain in full, with the rest retrieved from reference TRBV13 and TRBJ2-7, is AAGVIQSPRHLIKEKRETATLKCYPIPRHDTVYWYQQGPGQDPQFLISFYEKMQSDKGSIPDRFSAQQFSDYHSELNMSSLELGDSALYFCASSFAVSYEQYFGPGTRLTVT.

The chain couples TRBV5-1 to TRBJ2-7, with TRBD2 matching over 12 bases. CDR3 size: 16 residues. Trimming cost V 1 base and J 6 bases; bases outside gene matches: 8. Germline CDR1 and CDR2: SGHRS and YFSETQ. CDR3 residues: CASSLSSGRVIGEQYF. For the CDR3, the DNA is TGCGCCAGCAGCTTGTCTAGCGGGAGGGTAATCGGCGAGCAGTACTTC.

The genes are TRBV5-1 and TRBJ2-3; D perhaps matches TRBD2 (5 bases). The CDR3 is 14 residues long. Trimming removed 5 bases from V and 1 base from J, with 11 bases in between. Germline loops: CDR1 SGHRS, CDR2 YFSETQ. The CDR3 DNA reads as TGCGCCAGCAGTGAAGGGCGGGGCACAGATACGCAGTATTTT. Translated, it gives CASSEGRGTDTQYF.

The J gene is TRBJ2-7, the V gene TRBV13; no clear D. Germline assignment: CDR1 PRHDT and CDR2 FYEKMQ (reference sequence). Deletions cut 5 bases from V and 0 bases from J, with 2 bases between. The CDR3 length is 11 residues. CDR3 sequence: CASSHSYEQYF. CDR3 nucleotides: TGTGCCAGCAGCCACTCCTACGAGCAGTACTTC.

CDR3 nucleotide sequence: TGCGCCAGCAGCTTGACAGTCCAAGAGACCCAGTACTTC. It codes for CASSLTVQETQYF. This rearrangement joins TRBV5-1 to TRBJ2-5; D ambiguous. V was clipped by 1 base and J by 1 base, with 5 bases between them. This CDR3 comprises 13 residues. Germline V CDR1 and CDR2: SGHRS, YFSETQ.

This chain joins TRBV5-1 and TRBJ2-1, with a weak D call TRBD2 (5 bases). Trimming removed 3 bases from V and 10 bases from J, with 17 bases in between. CDR1 and CDR2 from the germline V gene are SGHRS and YFSETQ. This CDR3 spans 14 amino acids. CDR3 nucleotides: TGCGCCAGCAGCTCTGACCCCGGGGTGAGAGAGCAGTTCTTC. It translates to CASSSDPGVREQFF.

J is TRBJ1-5 and V is TRBV28, with D tentatively TRBD1 (6 bases). The CDR3 totals 14 residues. The V end was cut by 6 bases, the J end by 4 bases, with 13 bases between. Germline CDR1 reads MDHEN; CDR2 reads SYDVKM. The CDR3 loop reads CASREGGLNQPQHF. The CDR3 region has the DNA TGTGCCAGCAGGGAGGGGGGGCTTAATCAGCCCCAGCATTTT.

The CDR3 reads CASSLQGAGADTQYF. The DNA of the CDR3 is TGCGCCAGCAGCTTGCAGGGGGCAGGAGCAGATACGCAGTATTTT. This chain links TRBV5-1 with TRBJ2-3, with 8 bases lining up with TRBD1. The CDR3 covers 15 residues. CDR1 SGHRS and CDR2 YFSETQ come from the germline V gene. The V segment lost 1 base and the J segment 4 bases; nucleotides outside the gene matches: 5.

The chain links TRBV2 to TRBJ2-7, with TRBD1 as a possible D gene (6 bases). The CDR3 covers 21 residues. The V gene lost 3 bases and the J gene lost 0 bases, with 30 bases spanning the gap. CDR1 and CDR2 from the germline V gene are SNHLY and FYNNEI. This CDR3 is CASSDALQTGLGSANSYEQYF. The CDR3 DNA follows: TGTGCCAGCAGTGACGCACTACAGACAGGTTTGGGGAGCGCGAACTCCTACGAGCAGTACTTC.

This chain links TRBV5-5 with TRBJ2-6; a weak D match, TRBD2 (5 bases). Germline CDR1 and CDR2: SGHKS and YYEKEE (reference sequence). Trimming removed 0 bases at V and 2 bases at J, with 6 bases between. The CDR3 runs 15 residues. The CDR3 nucleotides are TGTGCCAGCAGCTTGGGAGGGACTGGGGCCAACGTCCTGACTTTC. Encoded protein: CASSLGGTGANVLTF.

V usage is TRBV6-1 and J usage is TRBJ2-7; D not resolved. CDR3 length: 15 amino acids. Looked up from germline, CDR1 is MNHNS and CDR2 is SASEGT. Trimming removed 10 bases at V and 0 bases at J, with 19 bases between. CDR3 residues: CATEEMTVGSYEQYF. As DNA, the CDR3 is TGTGCCACCGAAGAAATGACTGTTGGCTCCTACGAGCAGTACTTC.

CDR3 amino acids: CASSQGVDSGELFF. Here the CDR3 DNA reads TGTGCCAGTAGTCAAGGGGTGGACAGCGGGGAGCTGTTTTTT. This chain uses TRBV19 with TRBJ2-2, with D perhaps TRBD1 (6 bases). V was cut by 5 bases and J by 7 bases, with 14 bases left in between. The CDR3 has 14 amino acids. Germline lookup yields CDR1 LNHDA and CDR2 SQIVND (reference sequence).